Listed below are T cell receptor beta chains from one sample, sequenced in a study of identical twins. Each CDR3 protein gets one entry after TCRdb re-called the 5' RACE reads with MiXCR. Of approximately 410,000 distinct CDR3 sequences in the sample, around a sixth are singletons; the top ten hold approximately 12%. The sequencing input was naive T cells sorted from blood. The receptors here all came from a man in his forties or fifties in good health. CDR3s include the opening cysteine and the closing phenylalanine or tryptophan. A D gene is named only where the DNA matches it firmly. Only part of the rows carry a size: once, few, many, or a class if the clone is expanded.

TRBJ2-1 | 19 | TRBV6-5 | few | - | TGTGCCAGTACAGTTAGACAGGGGCGATTAGGGGAGGGAGTCAATGAGCAGTTCTTC | CASTVRQGRLGEGVNEQFF
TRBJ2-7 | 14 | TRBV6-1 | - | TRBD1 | TGTGCCAGCAAGTGGGGACAGGGGGCTAACGAGCAGTACTTC | CASKWGQGANEQYF
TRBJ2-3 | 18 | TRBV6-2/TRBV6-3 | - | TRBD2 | TGTGCCAGCAGTTACCCCGAAATTCTAGCGGGCCTCACAGATACGCAGTATTTT | CASSYPEILAGLTDTQYF
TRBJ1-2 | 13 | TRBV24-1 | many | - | TGTGCCACCAGTGATTTGCTTGGGGCTGGCTACACCTTC | CATSDLLGAGYTF
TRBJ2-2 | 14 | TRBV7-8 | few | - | TGTGCCACCTTGAGGGTCGCGAACACCGGGGAGCTGTTTTTT | CATLRVANTGELFF
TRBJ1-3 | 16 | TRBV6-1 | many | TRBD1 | TGTGCCAGTATCTCCCTTAAACAGGGGGCTGGGCACACCATATATTTT | CASISLKQGAGHTIYF
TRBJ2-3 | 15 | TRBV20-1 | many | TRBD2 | TGCAGTGCTAGAGAACTAGCGGGAGCAACAGATACGCAGTATTTT | CSARELAGATDTQYF
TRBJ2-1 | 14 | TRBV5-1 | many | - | TGCGCCAGCAGCGGTTCGTTGGTTTACAATGAGCAGTTCTTC | CASSGSLVYNEQFF
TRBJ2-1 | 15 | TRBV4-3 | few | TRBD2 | TGCGCCAGCAGCCCCGGGACTAGCAATGTCGATGAGCAGTTCTTC | CASSPGTSNVDEQFF
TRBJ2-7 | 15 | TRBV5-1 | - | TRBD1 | TGCGCCAGCAGCTGGGGGGACAGGGGCTCCTACGAGCAGTACTTC | CASSWGDRGSYEQYF
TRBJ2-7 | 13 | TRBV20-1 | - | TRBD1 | TGCAGTGCTAGGCTAGACAGGGGGCACGAGCAGTACTTC | CSARLDRGHEQYF
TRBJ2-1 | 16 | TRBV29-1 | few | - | TGCAGCGTAAAGGGATCTAGGAAGAGCTCCTACAATGAGCAGTTCTTC | CSVKGSRKSSYNEQFF
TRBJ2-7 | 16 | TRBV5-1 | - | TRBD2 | TGCGCCAGCAGCTTCGGGGGGACGGTCTTTTTCTACGAGCAGTACTTC | CASSFGGTVFFYEQYF
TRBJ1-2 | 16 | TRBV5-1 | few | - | TGCGCCAGCAGCGTGGGGACTATTATAGGGGTATATGGCTACACCTTC | CASSVGTIIGVYGYTF
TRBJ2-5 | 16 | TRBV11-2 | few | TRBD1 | TGTGCCAGCACCATCAACAGGGGGGCTGCCCGGGGGACCCAGTACTTC | CASTINRGAARGTQYF
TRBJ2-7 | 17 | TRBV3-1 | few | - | TGTGCCAGCAGCCATGACGGGCTAATCCTTGGAACCTACGAGCAGTACTTC | CASSHDGLILGTYEQYF